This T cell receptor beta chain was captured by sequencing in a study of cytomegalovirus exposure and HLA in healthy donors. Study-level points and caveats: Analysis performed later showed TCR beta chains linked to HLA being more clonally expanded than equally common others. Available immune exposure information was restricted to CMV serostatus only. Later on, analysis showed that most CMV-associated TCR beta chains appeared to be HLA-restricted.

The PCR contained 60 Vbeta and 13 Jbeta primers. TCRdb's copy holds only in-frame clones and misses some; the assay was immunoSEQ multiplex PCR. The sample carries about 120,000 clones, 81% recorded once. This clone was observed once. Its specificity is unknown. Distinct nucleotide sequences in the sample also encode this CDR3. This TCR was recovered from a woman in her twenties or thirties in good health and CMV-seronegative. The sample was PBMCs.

As DNA, the CDR3 is TGTGCCACATTAGCGGAGAACACTGAAGCTTTCTTT. Its protein product is CATLAENTEAFF. The chain joins TRBV2 to TRBJ1-1; no clear D gene. V lost 10 bases and J lost 1, with 10 bases in between. The CDR3 spans 12 residues. From germline, CDR1 is SNHLY and CDR2 FYNNEI.